This TCR beta chain was identified in a study of blood T cell repertoires in COVID-19. Study overall: Acute and convalescent COVID-19 specimens originated in the United States, Italy and Spain. In each case, the material was cDNA or gDNA derived from T cells, B-cell-depleted T cells, or PBMCs.

Original processing methods: Reference gene primer amplification gave nucleated cell count estimates. TCRdb's copy holds only in-frame clones and misses some; the assay was immunoSEQ multiplex PCR. Clone size and V and J calls were adopted from that table, with D and trimming inferred from the DNA. The sample lists about 64,000 clones; 80% to 85% were seen once. The germline V and J ends were trimmed by 4 bases and 1 base, with 8 bases remaining between them. This CDR3 is built from 13 residues. Germline CDR1 SGHRS, CDR2 YFSETQ. The sequenced sample was peripheral blood. This rearrangement joins TRBV5-1 to TRBJ1-1; no clear D gene. The source is a human donor in a cohort sampled during active COVID-19. Written as DNA, the CDR3 is TGCGCCAGCAGCGGTGACAAGAACACTGAAGCTTTCTTT. This sequence encodes CASSGDKNTEAFF.